These 28 T cell receptor beta chains share one sample of origin, sequenced in a study of tumor-infiltrating lymphocytes in primary liver carcinoma (TCRdb year 2017). Total RNA and DNA were co-extracted without cell sorting from approximately 22-30 mg of bulk tissue using the AllPrep DNA/RNA mini kit. The instrument given in TCRdb is Illumina HiSeq 2500. A constant-region primer and ProtoScript II reverse transcriptase were used to reverse-transcribe TCRbeta-specific cDNA from approximately 550 ng total RNA. TCRbeta libraries were built with three nested multiplex PCR rounds, a slightly modified ARM-PCR procedure. Multiplex TRBV1-TRBV30 forward primers and a Cbeta reverse primer were used in the first two PCR rounds, each of which was run for 9 to 11 cycles. TCRdb ran its own pipeline on the public reads, namely fastp trimming at Q25 and MiXCR clone calling, and kept in-frame beta chains. Rows are combined by CDR3 protein, so each entry shows the most common genes and DNA. For this sample there are 24,000 or so distinct CDR3 sequences; 70% to 80% appear just once. Less than 40% of the sample lies in the top ten.

Sample: liver tumor tissue from sampling region 5. This sample's cell subset or site label indicates: tumor region T5, tumor centre. The receptors come from a woman aged 30 to 39 with primary liver carcinoma and hepatitis B virus infection.

For this clonotype: At one boundary the junction diverges from the germline segment, which might be a read error. This chain joins TRBV4-1 and TRBJ2-3; D unclear. This CDR3 has 18 amino acids. CDR1 and CDR2 (germline): MGHRA, YSYEKL. Here the CDR3 reads CASSQLDMVAEDPDTQYF. CDR3 coding DNA: TGCGCCAGCAGCCAACTAGACATGGTAGCTGAAGACCCGGATACTCAGTATTTT.

This rearrangement joins TRBV6-5 to TRBJ1-1; D gene unclear. Trimming stripped 7 bases from V and 3 bases from J, with 12 bases between. This CDR3 has 13 residues. The germline CDR1 and CDR2 sequences are MNHEY and SVGAGI. The CDR3 DNA reads as TGTGCCAGCACTACGGGAGCTTACACTGAAGCTTTCTTT. It specifies CASTTGAYTEAFF.

The genes are TRBV7-3 and TRBJ2-1; 11 bases are a match to TRBD1. V gave up 8 bases and J gave up 7 bases; unmatched junction bases: 7. The germline CDR1 and CDR2 sequences are SGHTA and FQGTGA. The CDR3 loop spans 14 amino acids. The CDR3 loop reads CASAPWDRGNEQFF. The DNA of the CDR3 is TGTGCCAGCGCCCCGTGGGACAGGGGGAATGAGCAGTTCTTC. Full variable domain (missing parts from reference TRBV7-3 and TRBJ2-1): GAGVSQTPSNKVTEKGKYVELRCDPISGHTALYWYRQSLGQGPEFLIYFQGTGAADDSGLPNDRFFAVRPEGSVSTLKIQRTERGDSAVYLCASAPWDRGNEQFFGPGTRLTVL.

Points on this clonotype: At one end, the junction sequence differs from germline, possibly due to a read error. The V call is TRBV4-2, the J call TRBJ2-1; no clear D gene. The CDR3 covers 18 residues. Germline V gene sequence: CDR1 LGHNA, CDR2 YNFKEQ. CDR3 amino acids: CASSQVVNVRRSFNEQFF. The CDR3, as DNA: TGTGCCAGCAGCCAAGTAGTGAACGTCCGAAGATCCTTCAATGAGCAGTTCTTC.

This clonotype was seen only a few times. One end of the junction does not line up with germline, which may come from a read error. The chain couples TRBV9 to TRBJ2-6; maybe TRBD1 (5 bases). In germline, CDR1 is SGDLS, CDR2 YYNGEE. The CDR3 spans 14 residues. The CDR3 protein is CASSALNGANVMTF. CDR3 bases: TGTGCCAGCAGCGCCTTGAATGGGGCCAACGTCATGACTTTC.

In its sample, this clonotype was seen once. The CDR3 end shows no conserved phenylalanine or tryptophan, and so a read error is likely. V and J are TRBV28 and TRBJ1-2; 10 bases are a match to TRBD1. The germline CDR1 and CDR2 sequences are MDHEN and SYDVKM. CDR3 length: 15 amino acids. The CDR3 protein is CTRIQGQGANYGYTI. CDR3 nucleotides: TGTACCAGAATCCAAGGACAGGGGGCTAACTATGGCTACACCATC.

The rearrangement uses TRBV14 and TRBJ1-1; no clear D gene. The V end was cut by 7 bases, the J end by 1 base, with 13 bases between. This CDR3 contains 14 residues. Germline CDR1 reads SGHDN; CDR2 reads FVKESK. This CDR3 reads CASNPPGTNTEAFF. For the CDR3, the DNA is TGTGCCAGCAACCCCCCCGGCACGAACACTGAAGCTTTCTTT. Full variable domain (remainder filled in from reference TRBV14 and TRBJ1-1): EAGVTQFPSHSVIEKGQTVTLRCDPISGHDNLYWYRRVMGKEIKFLLHFVKESKQDESGMPNNRFLAERTGGTYSTLKVQPAELEDSGVYFCASNPPGTNTEAFFGQGTRLTVV.

With respect to this clonotype: An end of the junction does not agree with germline; a read error may underlie this. The chain employs TRBV12-3 or TRBV12-4 and TRBJ2-7; D may be TRBD1 or TRBD2 (5 bases each). There are 12 residues in the CDR3. The CDR3 sequence: CASSLRVGERYF. Here the CDR3 DNA reads TGTGCCAGCAGTCTCAGGGTCGGCGAGCGGTATTTC.

Concerning this clonotype itself: A read error may produce the germline difference seen at one junction end. The chain is built from TRBV11-2 and TRBJ2-5; 8 nucleotides line up with TRBD1. The CDR3 has 17 residues. From germline, CDR1 is SGHAT and CDR2 FQNNGV. In DNA form, the CDR3 reads TGTGCCAGCAGCCCCCCTGGACAGGGAGTTGGAAAGGAGACCCGGTACTTC. It is translated as CASSPPGQGVGKETRYF.

As to this clonotype: Germline and junction disagree at one end, which may indicate a read error. J is TRBJ1-2 and V is TRBV29-1; tentatively, D is TRBD1 (5 bases). CDR3 length: 12 residues. Germline V gives CDR1 SQVTM, CDR2 ANQGSEA. This CDR3 reads CSIAPWGGGYTF. In nucleotides, the CDR3 is TGCAGCATTGCACCTTGGGGCGGCGGCTACACTTTC.

On this clonotype: Germline is not matched at one junction end, which may reflect a read error. The gene calls are TRBV11-2 and TRBJ2-3, with 7 nucleotides matching TRBD1. The germline CDR1 and CDR2 sequences are SGHAT and FQNNGV. The CDR3 sequence is 16 residues long. The DNA of the CDR3 is TGTGCCAGCAGCCGGACACGACAGGGAAGGGGATATACGCAATATTTT. Translated: CASSRTRQGRGYTQYF.

Points on this clonotype: Since the CDR3 does not end with the conserved phenylalanine or tryptophan, this likely comes from a read error. The DNA is left out, because the CDR3 cannot be placed on it with certainty; the CDR3 is given as TCRdb lists it. The chain carries TRBV30 and TRBJ2-5. Germline V CDR1 and CDR2: GTSNPN, SVGIG (reference sequence). 11 amino acids form the CDR3, both terminal residues included. CDR3 protein: CAWSVSETRYL.

Regarding this clonotype: The CDR3 does not end in the conserved phenylalanine or tryptophan, so this is likely a read error. The rearrangement uses TRBV11-2 and TRBJ2-3; maybe TRBD1 (6 bases). The CDR3 sequence is 16 residues long. Germline CDR1 and CDR2: SGHAT and FQNNGV. Trimming took 9 bases from V and 5 from J, leaving 24 bases between them. The DNA for the CDR3 is TGTGCCAGTAGCCGGACTCGACAGGAGAGGGGAGATACGCAGTATTCT. Its translation: CASSRTRQERGDTQYS.

With respect to this clonotype: The junction departs from the called germline gene at one end, perhaps through a read error. This rearrangement joins TRBV6-1 to TRBJ1-2; the D gene is possibly TRBD1 (5 bases). The CDR3 runs to 12 residues. The germline V gene has CDR1 MNHNS and CDR2 SASEGT. The CDR3 here is CVSSPRGDDYTF. CDR3 nucleotide sequence: TGTGTCAGCAGTCCGAGAGGGGATGACTACACCTTC.

Note on this clonotype: The CDR3 does not close with the conserved phenylalanine or tryptophan, likely indicating a read error. No DNA is shown, since the ends of the CDR3 on it are uncertain; the CDR3 is the one TCRdb lists. This sequence joins TRBV11-2 and TRBJ1-4. Looked up from germline, CDR1 is SGHAT and CDR2 is FQNNGV. The CDR3 comprises 12 residues, both ends counted. The CDR3 loop reads CASSPWGGKLFY.

On this clonotype itself: At one end, the junction sequence differs from germline, possibly due to a read error. This chain connects TRBV29-1 to TRBJ2-3, with D perhaps TRBD2 (6 bases). The CDR3 runs 14 residues. Germline loops: CDR1 SQVTM, CDR2 ANQGSEA. The CDR3 DNA is TGCAGTGTCGACGGGGGAGGAAGCACAGATACGCAGTACTTT. Its protein product is CSVDGGGSTDTQYF.

Only a few counts were recorded for this clonotype. The germline gene is not matched at one end of the junction; a read error may be the cause. The chain joins TRBV5-1 to TRBJ2-2, with a tentative D call TRBD1 (6 bases). The CDR3 spans 17 residues. Germline V gene data show CDR1 as SGHRS and CDR2 as YFSETQ. In DNA form, the CDR3 reads TGCGCCAACAGCCTGGGGCACAGGGACAAGAACACCGGGGAGCTGTTTTTT. Translation: CANSLGHRDKNTGELFF.

As to this clonotype: The CDR3 ends on some other residue instead of the conserved phenylalanine or tryptophan, so this is likely a read error. This chain joins TRBV11-3 and TRBJ2-1, with 8 bases fitting TRBD2. The CDR3 length is 14 residues. V was pared by 4 bases and J by 10 bases, with 9 bases of the junction left unmatched. Germline assignment: CDR1 SGHNT and CDR2 YENEEA. CDR3 coding DNA: TGTGCCAGCAGCTCTGGGCGAGCGGGAGCGGAGCAGTTCTCC. Protein: CASSSGRAGAEQFS.

The CDR3 sequence: CASSQRVVAKNIQYF. The CDR3 coding sequence is TGTGCCAGCAGCCAACGGGTGGTAGCCAAAAACATTCAGTACTTC. The chain has TRBV5-6 and TRBJ2-4; D is unclear. The CDR3 contains 15 residues. The V and J ends lost 4 bases and 0 bases respectively, with 11 bases between them. Germline lookup yields CDR1 SGHDT and CDR2 YYEEEE.

This clonotype was recorded once. Its ends do not fully match the called genes, so a read error is possible. The chain couples TRBV11-2 to TRBJ2-3; D uncertain. This CDR3 region has 13 residues. Germline V gene sequence: CDR1 SGHAT, CDR2 FQNNGV. The CDR3 is CTSSLLNSDTQYF. The CDR3 DNA reads as TGTACCAGCAGCTTGCTGAACTCCGATACGCAGTATTTT.

With regard to this clonotype: The CDR3 end shows no conserved phenylalanine or tryptophan, and so a read error is likely. The chain has TRBV29-1 and TRBJ2-1, with TRBD2 as a possible D gene (6 bases). In germline, CDR1 is SQVTM, CDR2 ANQGSEA. This CDR3 is 12 amino acids long. The V end lost 7 bases, the J end lost 10 bases, and 17 bases lay between the germline ends. The CDR3 loop is CSALMDYEEQFS. The CDR3 coding sequence is TGCAGCGCCCTAATGGACTACGAAGAGCAGTTCTCC.

This clonotype is medium-sized (0.01 to 0.1%). The genes are TRBV7-8 and TRBJ2-3; TRBD2 is a possible D gene (5 bases). Germline-derived CDR1 and CDR2 are SGHVS and FQNEAQ. V lost 4 bases, J lost 4 bases, and 9 bases lay in between. This CDR3 has 13 residues. The CDR3 region is CASSSLVSDTQYF. CDR3 nucleotide sequence: TGTGCCAGCAGCTCACTAGTATCAGATACGCAGTATTTT.

About this clonotype: In this CDR3 the conserved last residue, phenylalanine or tryptophan, is missing, so a read error is likely. The chain is built from TRBV4-3 and TRBJ2-1, with 9 bases that match TRBD2. V lost 2 bases, J lost 12 bases, and 14 bases stayed unmatched. CDR1 and CDR2 (germline): LGHNA, YSLEER. The CDR3 extends over 16 amino acids. The CDR3 reads CASSQSVAGARDGQFS. The CDR3 nucleotides are TGCGCCAGCAGCCAAAGCGTAGCGGGAGCCAGAGATGGGCAGTTCTCC.

Of note for this clonotype: A single base separates this from a much larger clone, so it may be a read error. This rearrangement joins TRBV12-3 or TRBV12-4 to TRBJ2-5; no clear D. V lost 7 bases, J lost 3 bases, and 15 bases lay in between. The CDR3 covers 14 residues. The CDR3, as DNA: TGTGCCAGCACCTACCCCAGGAGCGAAGAGACCCAGTACTTC. Translated, it gives CASTYPRSEETQYF.

Notes on this clonotype: Likely a read error: the CDR3 ends without its conserved phenylalanine or tryptophan. Because the CDR3's place on the DNA is in doubt, the DNA is left out and the CDR3 is given as listed by TCRdb. V and J are TRBV10-3 and TRBJ2-1; no check of the table's D call, TRBD1, against the DNA was made. Termini included, the CDR3 measures 14 amino acids. Germline CDR1 and CDR2: ENHRY and SYGVKD. The CDR3 spells CAIGSGTTHNEQSL.

This clonotype came up a few times. The junction differs from germline at one of its ends, possibly a read error. CDR3 loop: CSARQGGGNIIYF. The DNA for the CDR3 is TGCAGTGCTAGACAAGGAGGGGGAAACATCATATATTTT. The genes are TRBV20-1 and TRBJ1-3; tentative D call: TRBD1 (6 bases). This CDR3 is built from 13 residues. Germline loops: CDR1 DFQATT, CDR2 SNEGSKA (reference sequence).

This chain connects TRBV20-1 to TRBJ2-1; 11 bases are shared with TRBD2. There are 16 residues in the CDR3. Germline V CDR1 and CDR2: DFQATT, SNEGSKA (reference sequence). The J segment lost 0 bases and the V segment lost 3 bases, leaving 4 bases of the junction unmatched. The CDR3 coding sequence is TGCAGTGCTAGTTCTAGCGGGGGGAGCTCCTACAATGAGCAGTTCTTC. The encoded protein is CSASSSGGSSYNEQFF.

As to this clonotype: The junction and the germline gene differ at one end; a read error may be behind it. J is TRBJ2-2 and V is TRBV7-9; possible D gene TRBD2, 7 bases. Germline CDR1 and CDR2: SEHNR and FQNEAQ (reference sequence). There are 17 residues in the CDR3. CDR3 region: CASSPTSPGKNTGGLFF. The CDR3 nucleotides are TGTGCCAGCAGCCCCACCTCGCCGGGGAAGAACACCGGGGGGCTGTTTTTC.